This TCR beta chain is from a study of PD-1 blockade in classical Hodgkin lymphoma. Whole-study results and caveats: Still unresolved is the cause of the repertoire differences, which may be disease activity or prior therapy. TCR diversity at baseline was reported to be reduced in newly diagnosed patients relative to healthy donors.

Note on this clone: Its antigen is undetermined.

The assay was immunoSEQ multiplex PCR, and TCRdb's table has in-frame clones only and misses some. The data contain over 20,000 clones, around nine tenths of them singletons. Specified time point: newly diagnosed, previously untreated cHL patient sample. PBMCs, once thawed, yielded CD8+ T cells isolated by magnetic negative selection. Comparison PBMCs came from previously untreated, newly diagnosed classical Hodgkin lymphoma patients. Germline CDR1 is SGDLS and CDR2 is YYNGEE. This CDR3 spans 17 amino acids. The V end was cut by 1 base, the J end by 2 bases, with 17 bases between. The chain links TRBV9 to TRBJ2-3; tentative D call: TRBD2 (6 bases). Sequencing was carried out using CD8+ T cells from blood. The sequence was obtained from a human donor with classical Hodgkin lymphoma. CDR3 in amino acids: CASSVLWTGDNTDTQYF. The CDR3 DNA sequence: TGTGCCAGCAGCGTACTATGGACGGGGGATAACACAGATACGCAGTATTTT.